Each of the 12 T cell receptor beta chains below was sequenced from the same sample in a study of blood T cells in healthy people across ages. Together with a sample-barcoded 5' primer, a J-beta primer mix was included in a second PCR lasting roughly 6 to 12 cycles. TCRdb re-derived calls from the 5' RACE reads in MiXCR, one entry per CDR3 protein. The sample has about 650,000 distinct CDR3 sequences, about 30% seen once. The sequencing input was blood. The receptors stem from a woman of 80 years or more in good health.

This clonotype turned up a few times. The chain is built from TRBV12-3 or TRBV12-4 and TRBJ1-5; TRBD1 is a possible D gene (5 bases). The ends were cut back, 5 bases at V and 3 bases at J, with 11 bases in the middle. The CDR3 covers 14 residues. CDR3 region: CASSTQGFNQPQHF. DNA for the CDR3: TGTGCCAGCAGTACTCAGGGCTTCAATCAGCCCCAGCATTTT.

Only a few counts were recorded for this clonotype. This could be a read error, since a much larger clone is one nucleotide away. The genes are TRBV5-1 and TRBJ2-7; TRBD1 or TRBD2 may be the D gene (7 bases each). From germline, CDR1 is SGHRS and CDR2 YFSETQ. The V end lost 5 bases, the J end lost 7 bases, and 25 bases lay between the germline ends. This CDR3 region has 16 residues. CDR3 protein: CASRRAQGGFYNEQYF. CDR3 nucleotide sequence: TGCGCCAGCAGGAGGGCCCAGGGGGGGTTCTACAATGAGCAGTACTTC.

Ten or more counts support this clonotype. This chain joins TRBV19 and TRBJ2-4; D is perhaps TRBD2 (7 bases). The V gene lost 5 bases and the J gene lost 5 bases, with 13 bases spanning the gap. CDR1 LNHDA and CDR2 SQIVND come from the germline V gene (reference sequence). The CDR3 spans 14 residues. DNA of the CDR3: TGTGCCAGTAGTCGGCGGGGGCAGGAAAACATTCAGTACTTC. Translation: CASSRRGQENIQYF.

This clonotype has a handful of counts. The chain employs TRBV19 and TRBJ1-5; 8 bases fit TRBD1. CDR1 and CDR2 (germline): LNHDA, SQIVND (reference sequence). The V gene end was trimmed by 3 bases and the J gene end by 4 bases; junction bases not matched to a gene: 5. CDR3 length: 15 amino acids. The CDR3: CASSMRTGRNQPQHF. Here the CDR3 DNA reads TGTGCCAGTAGTATGAGGACAGGGCGGAATCAGCCCCAGCATTTT.

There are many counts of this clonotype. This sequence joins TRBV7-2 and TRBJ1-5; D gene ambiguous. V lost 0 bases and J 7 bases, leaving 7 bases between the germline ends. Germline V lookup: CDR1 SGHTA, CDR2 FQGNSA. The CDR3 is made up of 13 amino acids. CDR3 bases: TGTGCCAGCAGCTTAGCCCCGCTACAGCCCCAGCATTTT. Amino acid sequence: CASSLAPLQPQHF.

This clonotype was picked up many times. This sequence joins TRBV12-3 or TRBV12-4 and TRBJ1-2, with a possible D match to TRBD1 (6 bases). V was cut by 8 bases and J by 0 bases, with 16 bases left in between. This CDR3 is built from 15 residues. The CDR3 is CASQRGTVANYGYTF. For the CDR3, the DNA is TGTGCCAGCCAGAGGGGGACCGTAGCTAACTATGGCTACACCTTC.

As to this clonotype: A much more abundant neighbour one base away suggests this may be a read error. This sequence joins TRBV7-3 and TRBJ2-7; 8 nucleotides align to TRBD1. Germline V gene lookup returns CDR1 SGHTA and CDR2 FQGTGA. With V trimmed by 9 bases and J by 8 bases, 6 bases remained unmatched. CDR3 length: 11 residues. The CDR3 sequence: CASGTGEKQYF. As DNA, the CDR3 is TGTGCCAGTGGGACAGGCGAGAAGCAGTACTTC.

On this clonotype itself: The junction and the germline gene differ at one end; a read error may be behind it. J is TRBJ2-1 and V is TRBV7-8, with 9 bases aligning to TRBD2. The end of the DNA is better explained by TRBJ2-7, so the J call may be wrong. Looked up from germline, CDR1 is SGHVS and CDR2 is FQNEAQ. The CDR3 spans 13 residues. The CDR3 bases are TGTGTCAGCAGCTTAGCGGGGGTCAATGAGCAGTACTTC. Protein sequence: CVSSLAGVNEQYF.

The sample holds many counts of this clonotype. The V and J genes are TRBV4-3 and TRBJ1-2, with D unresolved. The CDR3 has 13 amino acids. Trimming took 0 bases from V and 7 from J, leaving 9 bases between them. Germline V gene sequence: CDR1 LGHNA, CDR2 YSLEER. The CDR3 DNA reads TGCGCCAGCAGCCAAGATCGCGGGGTTGGCTACACCTTC. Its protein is CASSQDRGVGYTF.

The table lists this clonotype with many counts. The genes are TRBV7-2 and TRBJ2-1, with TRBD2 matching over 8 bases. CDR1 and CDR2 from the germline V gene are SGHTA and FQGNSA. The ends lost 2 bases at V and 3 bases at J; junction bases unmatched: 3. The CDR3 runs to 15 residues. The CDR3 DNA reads TGTGCCAGCAGCTTAAGCGCGGGGGGCTACAATGAGCAGTTCTTC. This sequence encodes CASSLSAGGYNEQFF.

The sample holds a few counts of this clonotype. CDR3: CASSQPSGGAKGEQYF. DNA of the CDR3: TGTGCCAGCAGTCAGCCCAGCGGGGGGGCTAAAGGAGAGCAGTACTTC. The chain combines TRBV4-2 with TRBJ2-5, with 10 bases fitting TRBD2. Germline V gene sequence: CDR1 LGHNA, CDR2 YNFKEQ. J gave up 11 bases and V 6 bases, and 18 bases lay outside the gene matches. CDR3 length equals 16 residues.

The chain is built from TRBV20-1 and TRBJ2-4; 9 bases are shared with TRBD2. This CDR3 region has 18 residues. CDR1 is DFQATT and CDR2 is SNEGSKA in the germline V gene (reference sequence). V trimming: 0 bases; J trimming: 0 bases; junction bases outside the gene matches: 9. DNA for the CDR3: TGCAGTGCTAGAGATCGGACTAGCGACCACCTAGCCAAAAACATTCAGTACTTC. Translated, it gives CSARDRTSDHLAKNIQYF.